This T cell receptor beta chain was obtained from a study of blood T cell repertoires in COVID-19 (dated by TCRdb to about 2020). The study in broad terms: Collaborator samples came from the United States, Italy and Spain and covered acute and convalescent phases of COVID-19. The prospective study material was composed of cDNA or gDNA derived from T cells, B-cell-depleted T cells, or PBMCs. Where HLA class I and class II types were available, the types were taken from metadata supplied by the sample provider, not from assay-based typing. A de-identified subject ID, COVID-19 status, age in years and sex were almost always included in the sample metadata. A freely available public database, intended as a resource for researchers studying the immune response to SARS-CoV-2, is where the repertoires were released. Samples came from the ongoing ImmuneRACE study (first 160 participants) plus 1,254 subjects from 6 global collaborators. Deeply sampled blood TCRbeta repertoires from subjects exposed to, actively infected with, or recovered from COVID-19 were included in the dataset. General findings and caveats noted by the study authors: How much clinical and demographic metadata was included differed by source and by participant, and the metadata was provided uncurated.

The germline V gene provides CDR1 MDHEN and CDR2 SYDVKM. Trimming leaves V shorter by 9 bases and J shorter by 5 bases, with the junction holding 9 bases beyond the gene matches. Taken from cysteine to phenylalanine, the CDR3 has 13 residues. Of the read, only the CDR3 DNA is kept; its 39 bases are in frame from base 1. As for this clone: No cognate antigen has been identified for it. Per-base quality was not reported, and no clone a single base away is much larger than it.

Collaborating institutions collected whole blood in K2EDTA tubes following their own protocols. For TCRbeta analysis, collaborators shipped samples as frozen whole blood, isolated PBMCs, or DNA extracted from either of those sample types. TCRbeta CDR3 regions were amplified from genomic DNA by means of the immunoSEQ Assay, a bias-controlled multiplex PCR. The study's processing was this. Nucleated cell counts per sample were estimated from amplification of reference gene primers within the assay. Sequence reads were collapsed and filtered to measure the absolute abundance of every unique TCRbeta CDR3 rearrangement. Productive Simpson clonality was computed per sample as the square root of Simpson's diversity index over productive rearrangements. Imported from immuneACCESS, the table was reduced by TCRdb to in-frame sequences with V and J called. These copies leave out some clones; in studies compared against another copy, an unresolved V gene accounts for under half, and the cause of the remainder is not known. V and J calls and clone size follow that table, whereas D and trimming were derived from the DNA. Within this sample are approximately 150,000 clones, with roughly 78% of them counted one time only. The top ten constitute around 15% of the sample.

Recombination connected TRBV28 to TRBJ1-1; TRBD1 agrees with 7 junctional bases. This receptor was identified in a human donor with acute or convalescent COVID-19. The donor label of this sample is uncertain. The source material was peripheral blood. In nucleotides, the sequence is TGTGCCAGTGGCAGGGGGGTGAGGACTGAAGCTTTCTTT. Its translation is CASGRGVRTEAFF.